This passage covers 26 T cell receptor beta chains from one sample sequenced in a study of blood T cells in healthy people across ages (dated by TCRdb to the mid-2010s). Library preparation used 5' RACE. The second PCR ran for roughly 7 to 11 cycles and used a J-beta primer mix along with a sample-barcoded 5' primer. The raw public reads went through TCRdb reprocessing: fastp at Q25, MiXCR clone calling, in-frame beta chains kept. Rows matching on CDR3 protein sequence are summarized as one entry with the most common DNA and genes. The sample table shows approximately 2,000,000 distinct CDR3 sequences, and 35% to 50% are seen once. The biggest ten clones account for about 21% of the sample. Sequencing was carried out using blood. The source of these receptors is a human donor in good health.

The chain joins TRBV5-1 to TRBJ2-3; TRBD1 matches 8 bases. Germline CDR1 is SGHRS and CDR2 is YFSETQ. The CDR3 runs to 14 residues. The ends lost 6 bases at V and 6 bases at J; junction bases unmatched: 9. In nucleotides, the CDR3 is TGCGCCAGCACCTCAGGGGGCGCGGGTGATACGCAGTATTTT. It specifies CASTSGGAGDTQYF.

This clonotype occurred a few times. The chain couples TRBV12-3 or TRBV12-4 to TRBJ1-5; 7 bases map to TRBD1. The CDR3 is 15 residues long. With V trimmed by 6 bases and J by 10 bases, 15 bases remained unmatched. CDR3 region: CASRSSGLRGAPQHF. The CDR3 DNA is TGTGCCAGCAGATCCTCCGGGCTCAGGGGGGCTCCCCAGCATTTT.

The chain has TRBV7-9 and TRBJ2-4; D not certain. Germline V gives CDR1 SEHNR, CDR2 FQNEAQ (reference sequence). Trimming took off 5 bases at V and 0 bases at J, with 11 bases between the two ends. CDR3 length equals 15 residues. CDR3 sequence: CASSPNIRAKNIQYF. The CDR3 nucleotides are TGTGCCAGCAGCCCTAATATCCGAGCCAAAAACATTCAGTACTTC.

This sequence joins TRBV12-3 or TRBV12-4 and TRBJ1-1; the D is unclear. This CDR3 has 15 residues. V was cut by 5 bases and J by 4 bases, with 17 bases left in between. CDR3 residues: CASSTGDPAGTEAFF. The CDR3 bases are TGTGCCAGCAGTACCGGAGATCCGGCGGGCACTGAAGCTTTCTTT.

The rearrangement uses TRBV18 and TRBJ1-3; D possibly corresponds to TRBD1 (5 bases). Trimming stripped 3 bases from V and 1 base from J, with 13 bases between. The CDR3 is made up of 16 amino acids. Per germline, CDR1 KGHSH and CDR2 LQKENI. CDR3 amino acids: CASSPTTQGSGNTIYF. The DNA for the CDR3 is TGTGCCAGCTCACCGACGACTCAGGGTTCTGGAAACACCATATATTTT.

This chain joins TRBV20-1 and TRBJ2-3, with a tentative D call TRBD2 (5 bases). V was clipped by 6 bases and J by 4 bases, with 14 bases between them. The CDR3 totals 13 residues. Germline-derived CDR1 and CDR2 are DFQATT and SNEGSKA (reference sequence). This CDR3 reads CSAPPDYPDTQYF. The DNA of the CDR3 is TGCAGTGCCCCCCCCGACTATCCAGATACGCAGTATTTT.

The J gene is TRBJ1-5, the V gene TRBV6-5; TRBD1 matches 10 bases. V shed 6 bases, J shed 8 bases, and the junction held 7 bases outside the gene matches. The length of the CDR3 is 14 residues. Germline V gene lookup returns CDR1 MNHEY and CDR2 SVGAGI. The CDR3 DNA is TGTGCCAGCAGCCGGACAGGGGGAATGGAGCCCCAGCATTTT. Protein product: CASSRTGGMEPQHF.

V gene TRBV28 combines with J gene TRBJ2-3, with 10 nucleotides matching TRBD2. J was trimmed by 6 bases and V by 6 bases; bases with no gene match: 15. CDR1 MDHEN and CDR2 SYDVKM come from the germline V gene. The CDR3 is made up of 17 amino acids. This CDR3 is CASRRTGASGSGDTQYF. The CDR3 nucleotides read TGTGCCAGCAGACGTACCGGGGCTAGCGGGAGTGGTGATACGCAGTATTTT. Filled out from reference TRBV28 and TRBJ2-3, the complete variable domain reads DVKVTQSSRYLVKRTGEKVFLECVQDMDHENMFWYRQDPGLGLRLIYFSYDVKMKEKGDIPEGYSVSREKKERFSLILESASTNQTSMYLCASRRTGASGSGDTQYFGPGTRLTVL.

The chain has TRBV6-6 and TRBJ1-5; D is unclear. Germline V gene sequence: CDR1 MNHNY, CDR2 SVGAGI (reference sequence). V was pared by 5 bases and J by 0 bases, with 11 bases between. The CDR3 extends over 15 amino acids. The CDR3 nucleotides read TGTGCCAGCAGTGACGACGTTTATAGCAATCAGCCCCAGCATTTT. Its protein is CASSDDVYSNQPQHF.

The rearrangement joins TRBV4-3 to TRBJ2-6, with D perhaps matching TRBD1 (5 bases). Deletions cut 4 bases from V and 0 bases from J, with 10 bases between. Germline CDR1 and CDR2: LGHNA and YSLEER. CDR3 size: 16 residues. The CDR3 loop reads CASSPDIASGANVLTF. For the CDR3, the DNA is TGCGCCAGCAGCCCGGACATTGCCTCTGGGGCCAACGTCCTGACTTTC.

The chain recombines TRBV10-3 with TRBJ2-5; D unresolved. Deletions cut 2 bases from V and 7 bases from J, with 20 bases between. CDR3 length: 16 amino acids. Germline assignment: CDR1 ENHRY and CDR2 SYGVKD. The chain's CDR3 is CAISESPDPLTVTQYF. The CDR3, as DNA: TGTGCCATCAGTGAGAGCCCAGACCCACTAACTGTGACCCAGTACTTC.

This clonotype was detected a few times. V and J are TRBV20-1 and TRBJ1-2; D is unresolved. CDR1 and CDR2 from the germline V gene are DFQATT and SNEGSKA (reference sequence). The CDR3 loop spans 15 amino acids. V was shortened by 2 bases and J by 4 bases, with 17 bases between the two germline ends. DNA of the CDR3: TGCAGTGCTAGAAATCACGACGGCAGTATCTATGGCTACACCTTC. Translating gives CSARNHDGSIYGYTF.

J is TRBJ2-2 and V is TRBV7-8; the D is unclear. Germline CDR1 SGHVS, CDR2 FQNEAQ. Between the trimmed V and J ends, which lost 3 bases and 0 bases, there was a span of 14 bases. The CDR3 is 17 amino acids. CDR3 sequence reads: CASSFPLGRTNTGELFF. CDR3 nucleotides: TGTGCCAGCAGCTTTCCCCTAGGACGCACGAACACCGGGGAGCTGTTTTTT.

This chain's CDR3 is CATSDPRTDYYGYTF. The CDR3 nucleotides read TGTGCCACCAGTGATCCAAGGACGGATTACTATGGCTACACCTTC. This rearrangement joins TRBV24-1 to TRBJ1-2; D unclear. CDR1 KGHDR and CDR2 SFDVKD come from the germline V gene. CDR3 length: 15 residues. With 3 bases removed from V and 3 bases from J, the gap between germline ends came to 13 bases.

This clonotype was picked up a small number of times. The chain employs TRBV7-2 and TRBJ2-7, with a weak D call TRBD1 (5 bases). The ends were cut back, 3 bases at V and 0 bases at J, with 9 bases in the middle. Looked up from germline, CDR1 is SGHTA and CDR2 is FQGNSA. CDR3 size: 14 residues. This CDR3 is CASSFGRDSYEQYF. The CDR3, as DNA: TGTGCCAGCAGCTTCGGCAGGGACTCCTACGAGCAGTACTTC.

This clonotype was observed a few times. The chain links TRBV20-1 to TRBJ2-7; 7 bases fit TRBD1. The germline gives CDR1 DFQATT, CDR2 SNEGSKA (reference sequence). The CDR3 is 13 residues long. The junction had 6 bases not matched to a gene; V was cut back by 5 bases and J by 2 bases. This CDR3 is CSASDRATYEQYF. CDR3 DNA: TGCAGTGCTTCTGACAGGGCGACCTACGAGCAGTACTTC.

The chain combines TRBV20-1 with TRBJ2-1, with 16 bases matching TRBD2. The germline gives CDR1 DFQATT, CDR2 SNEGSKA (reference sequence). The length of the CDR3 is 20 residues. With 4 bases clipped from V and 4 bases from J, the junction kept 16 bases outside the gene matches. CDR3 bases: TGCAGTGCTACCCCTCTCGGGGGACTAGCGGGGGGGCCGCGGTACAATGAGCAGTTCTTC. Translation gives CSATPLGGLAGGPRYNEQFF.

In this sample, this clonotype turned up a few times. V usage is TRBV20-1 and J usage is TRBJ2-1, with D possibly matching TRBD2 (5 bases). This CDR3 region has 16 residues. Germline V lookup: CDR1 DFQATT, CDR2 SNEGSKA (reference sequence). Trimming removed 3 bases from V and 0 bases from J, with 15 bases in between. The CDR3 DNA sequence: TGCAGTGCTAGTGGAGGTGGCGGGTACTCCTACAATGAGCAGTTCTTC. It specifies CSASGGGGYSYNEQFF.

The CDR3 coding sequence is TGTGCCAGCAGACGTTCAGGGGGAGACTATGGCTACACCTTC. Residues: CASRRSGGDYGYTF. The V call is TRBV12-3 or TRBV12-4, the J call TRBJ1-2; 7 nucleotides line up with TRBD1. V lost 6 bases, J lost 3 bases, and 7 bases stayed unmatched. CDR3 size: 14 residues.

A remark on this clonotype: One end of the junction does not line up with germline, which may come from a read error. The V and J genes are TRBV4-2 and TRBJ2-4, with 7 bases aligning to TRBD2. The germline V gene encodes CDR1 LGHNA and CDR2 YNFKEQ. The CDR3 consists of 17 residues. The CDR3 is CASSQDLGGVMKNTQYF. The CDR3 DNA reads TGTGCCAGCAGCCAAGATCTTGGGGGGGTAATGAAAAACACTCAGTACTTC.

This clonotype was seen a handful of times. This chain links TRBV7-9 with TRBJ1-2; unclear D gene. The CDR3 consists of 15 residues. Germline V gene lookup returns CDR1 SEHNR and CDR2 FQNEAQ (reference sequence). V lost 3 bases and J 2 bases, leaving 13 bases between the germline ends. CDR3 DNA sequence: TGTGCCAGCAGCTTCGGACCGCCTCAAAACTATGGCTACACCTTC. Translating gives CASSFGPPQNYGYTF. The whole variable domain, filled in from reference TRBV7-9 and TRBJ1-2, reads DTGVSQNPRHKITKRGQNVTFRCDPISEHNRLYWYRQTLGQGPEFLTYFQNEAQLEKSRLLSDRFSAERPKGSFSTLEIQRTEQGDSAMYLCASSFGPPQNYGYTFGSGTRLTVV.

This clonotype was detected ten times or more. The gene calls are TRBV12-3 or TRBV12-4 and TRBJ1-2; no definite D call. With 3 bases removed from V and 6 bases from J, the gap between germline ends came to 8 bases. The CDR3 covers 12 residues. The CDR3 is CASSFSNNGYTF. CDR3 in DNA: TGTGCCAGCAGTTTTTCCAACAATGGCTACACCTTC.

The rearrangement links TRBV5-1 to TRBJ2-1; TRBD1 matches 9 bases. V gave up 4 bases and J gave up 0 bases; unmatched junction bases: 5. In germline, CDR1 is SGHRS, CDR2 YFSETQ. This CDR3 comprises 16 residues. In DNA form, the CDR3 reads TGCGCCAGCAGCGGGGGACAGGGAGTCTCCTACAATGAGCAGTTCTTC. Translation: CASSGGQGVSYNEQFF.

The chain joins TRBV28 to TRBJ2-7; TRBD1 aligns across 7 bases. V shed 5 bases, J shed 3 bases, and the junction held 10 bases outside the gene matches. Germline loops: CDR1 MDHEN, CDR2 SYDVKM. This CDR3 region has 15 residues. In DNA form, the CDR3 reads TGTGCCAGCAGTGATTCGGACAGGCGAAACTACGAGCAGTACTTC. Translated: CASSDSDRRNYEQYF. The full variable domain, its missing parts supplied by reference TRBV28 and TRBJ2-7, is DVKVTQSSRYLVKRTGEKVFLECVQDMDHENMFWYRQDPGLGLRLIYFSYDVKMKEKGDIPEGYSVSREKKERFSLILESASTNQTSMYLCASSDSDRRNYEQYFGPGTRLTVT.

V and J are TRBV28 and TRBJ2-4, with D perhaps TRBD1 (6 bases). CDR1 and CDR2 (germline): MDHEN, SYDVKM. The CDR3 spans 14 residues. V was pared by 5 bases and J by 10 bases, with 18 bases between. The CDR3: CASSPRQVPMIQYF. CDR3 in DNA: TGTGCCAGCAGTCCCCGACAGGTTCCCATGATTCAGTACTTC.

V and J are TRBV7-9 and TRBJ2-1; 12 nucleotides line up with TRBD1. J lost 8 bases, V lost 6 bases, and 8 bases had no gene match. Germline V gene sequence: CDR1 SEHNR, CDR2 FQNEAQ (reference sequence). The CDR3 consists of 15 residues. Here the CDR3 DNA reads TGTGCCAGCAGACAGGGACAGGGGGCAAATGATGAGCAGTTCTTC. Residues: CASRQGQGANDEQFF.